The 5 T cell receptor beta chains in this list originate from one sample, sequenced in a study of CD8 T cells in Susac syndrome (dated by TCRdb to about 2019). The library was obtained by the immunoSEQ multiplex PCR assay. RNA was extracted using the RNeasy kit, and about 0.5 to 1 ug of the RNA was reverse transcribed with random hexamers. TCRdb trimmed the raw reads at Q25, called clones with MiXCR and kept productive beta chains. Entries that share a CDR3 protein sequence are merged under the most common genes and DNA. This sample is represented by around 170,000 distinct CDR3 sequences; roughly 94% of them were singletons. Less than 0.2% of the sample is taken by the ten largest. The sample taken for sequencing was CD8+ T cells from PBMCs. These receptors all stem from a human donor with Susac syndrome.

The V and J genes are TRBV27 and TRBJ2-3, with 7 bases matching TRBD2. This CDR3 region has 14 residues. The V gene's germline CDR1 is MNHEY and CDR2 SMNVEV (reference sequence). Trimming took 4 bases from V and 5 from J; bases not matched to a gene: 6. CDR3 DNA: TGTGCCAGCAGTTCGGGCGGGAGAGGAGATACGCAGTATTTT. Encoded protein: CASSSGGRGDTQYF.

The V and J genes are TRBV9 and TRBJ1-3; no reliable D call. The CDR3 consists of 13 residues. Germline V gene data show CDR1 as SGDLS and CDR2 as YYNGEE. V lost 7 bases and J lost 4, with 12 bases in between. The CDR3 coding sequence is TGTGCCAGCTCGGGATCGAGAGGAAACACCATATATTTT. Protein: CASSGSRGNTIYF.

This clonotype has a single count. This chain uses TRBV30 with TRBJ2-1, with 7 bases lining up with TRBD2. Germline values: CDR1 GTSNPN, CDR2 SVGIG (reference sequence). The V and J ends lost 2 bases and 0 bases, in that order; junction bases with no gene match: 4. The CDR3 extends over 15 amino acids. The CDR3 DNA sequence: TGTGCCTGGAGTAGCGGGGCGAACTCCTACAATGAGCAGTTCTTC. Translation gives CAWSSGANSYNEQFF.

The chain links TRBV20-1 to TRBJ2-1; 11 bases match TRBD2. Per germline, CDR1 DFQATT and CDR2 SNEGSKA (reference sequence). V was pared by 5 bases and J by 7 bases, with 13 bases of the junction left unmatched. CDR3 length: 16 residues. CDR3 in amino acids: CSASLWGSGRVNEQFF. For the CDR3, the DNA is TGCAGTGCTTCCCTTTGGGGTAGCGGGAGGGTTAATGAGCAGTTCTTC.

The V gene is TRBV29-1, the J gene TRBJ1-3; D remains unclear. Germline V gene lookup returns CDR1 SQVTM and CDR2 ANQGSEA. The CDR3 is 14 residues long. V lost 4 bases, J lost 1 base, and 11 bases lay in between. This chain's CDR3 is CSVVSVGSGNTIYF. The CDR3 nucleotides are TGCAGCGTTGTCTCGGTGGGGTCTGGAAACACCATATATTTT. Full variable domain (missing parts from reference TRBV29-1 and TRBJ1-3): SAVISQKPSRDICQRGTSLTIQCQVDSQVTMMFWYRQQPGQSLTLIATANQGSEATYESGFVIDKFPISRPNLTFSTLTVSNMSPEDSSIYLCSVVSVGSGNTIYFGEGSWLTVV.